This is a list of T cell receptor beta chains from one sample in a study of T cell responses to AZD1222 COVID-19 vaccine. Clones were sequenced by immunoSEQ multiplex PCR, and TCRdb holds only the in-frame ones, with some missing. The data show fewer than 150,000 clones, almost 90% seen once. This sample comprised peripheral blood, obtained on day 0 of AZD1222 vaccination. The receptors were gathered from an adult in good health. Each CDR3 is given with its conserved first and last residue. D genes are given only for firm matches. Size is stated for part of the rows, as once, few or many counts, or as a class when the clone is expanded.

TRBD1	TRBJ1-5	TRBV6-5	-	TGTGCCAGCAGCCTATCCTACAGGGGGCTTCAGCCCCAGCATTTT	CASSLSYRGLQPQHF
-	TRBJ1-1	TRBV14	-	TGTGCCAGCAGCCAACAGCCGGACACTGAAGCTTTCTTT	CASSQQPDTEAFF
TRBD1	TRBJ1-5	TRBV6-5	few	TGTGCCAGCAGTTACTTTCCACAGGGGGCGAATCAGCCCCAGCATTTT	CASSYFPQGANQPQHF
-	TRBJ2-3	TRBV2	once	TGTGCCATCCGGACGGGACACTCCACAGATACGCAGTATTTT	CAIRTGHSTDTQYF
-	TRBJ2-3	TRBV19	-	TGTGCCAGTAGTATAGAGGGGGCCCGCACAGATACGCAGTATTTT	CASSIEGARTDTQYF
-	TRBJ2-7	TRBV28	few	TGTGCCAGCAGTTTTCTTGGCTCGGGGAGAGCCTACGAGCAGTACTTC	CASSFLGSGRAYEQYF
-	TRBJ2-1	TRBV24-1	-	TGTGCCACCGGAAGAGCGGGCCCCCACAATGAGCAGTTCTTC	CATGRAGPHNEQFF
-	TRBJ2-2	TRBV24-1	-	TGTGCCACCAGTGATTTCCGGGCCTCGGAGGGGACCGGGGAGCTGTTTTTT	CATSDFRASEGTGELFF
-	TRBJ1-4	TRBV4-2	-	TGTGCCAGCAGCCTCCCCGGGGGGTTTGGAAAACTGTTTTTT	CASSLPGGFGKLFF
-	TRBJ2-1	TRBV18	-	TGTGCCAGCCGGGGAAACAATGAGCAGTTCTTC	CASRGNNEQFF
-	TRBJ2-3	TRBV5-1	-	TGCGCCAGCACCCGGACCAGCAGCACAGATACGCAGTATTTT	CASTRTSSTDTQYF
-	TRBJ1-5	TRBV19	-	TGTGCCAGTAGTACCCCGGACGTAGCTCAGCCCCAGCATTTT	CASSTPDVAQPQHF
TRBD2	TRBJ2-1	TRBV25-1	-	TGTGCCAGCAGCCGGACTAGCGGGAGTCTCAATGAGCAGTTCTTC	CASSRTSGSLNEQFF